The next 28 T cell receptor beta chains were all read from a single sample in a study of metastatic and nonmetastatic thyroid tumors. Nobody among the patients had been given any treatment before thyroid surgery. TCRdb recomputed clones from the PCR reads via MiXCR. The sample has about 23,000 clones, approximately 20% seen once. Sequences were obtained from blood. All receptors come from a female donor with papillary thyroid cancer or a benign thyroid nodule (not recorded which). Some clones in this sample may be carry-over from other donors' samples.

In its sample, this clone was seen many times. The genes are TRBV7-2 and TRBJ2-5; a possible D gene is TRBD2 (6 bases). Germline loops: CDR1 SGHTA, CDR2 FQGNSA. The CDR3 is 13 residues long. With 3 bases removed from V and 7 bases from J, the gap between germline ends came to 12 bases. Here the CDR3 DNA reads TGTGCCAGCAGCTTCTCGGGGGTTGGGACCCAGTACTTC. Encoded protein: CASSFSGVGTQYF.

V is TRBV6-4 and J is TRBJ2-3; the D gene could be TRBD1 or TRBD2 (5 bases each). Germline CDR1 reads MRHNA; CDR2 reads SNTAGT. This CDR3 has 19 residues. Trimming left V 5 bases short and J 0 bases short, with 24 bases between. The CDR3 here is CASSTPAGTVPPSTDTQYF. DNA for the CDR3: TGTGCCAGCAGTACGCCTGCCGGGACGGTCCCCCCTAGCACAGATACGCAGTATTTT.

Concerning this clone itself: At one boundary the junction diverges from the germline segment, which might be a read error. This chain joins TRBV20-1 and TRBJ1-5; possible D gene TRBD1, 6 bases. The CDR3 extends over 16 amino acids. The germline V gene has CDR1 DFQATT and CDR2 SNEGSKA (reference sequence). The CDR3 here is CSARGPGHRSNQPQHF. The CDR3 DNA reads TGCAGTGCTAGAGGCCCGGGACACCGTAGCAATCAGCCTCAGCATTTT.

This clone occurred once. The chain uses TRBV9 and TRBJ2-5; no clear D gene. CDR3 length equals 13 residues. V dropped 2 bases and J dropped 5 bases, with 10 bases sitting between them. Germline V gene data show CDR1 as SGDLS and CDR2 as YYNGEE. CDR3: CASSVESLETQYF. The CDR3 coding sequence is TGTGCCAGCAGCGTTGAAAGTCTGGAGACCCAGTACTTC.

This clone has at least ten counts. The V gene is TRBV4-2, the J gene TRBJ1-4; D is perhaps TRBD1 (5 bases). V shed 0 bases and J shed 17 bases, with 13 bases lying between them. The CDR3 spans 12 residues. CDR1 is LGHNA, CDR2 YNFKEQ, per germline. The CDR3 here is CASSQEGTSPFF. Here the CDR3 DNA reads TGTGCCAGCAGCCAAGAGGGGACCTCTCCTTTTTTT.

By share, this clone counts as medium-sized. The genes are TRBV6-1 and TRBJ2-7; possible D gene TRBD1, 5 bases. The CDR3 runs 14 residues. Germline V gives CDR1 MNHNS, CDR2 SASEGT. The germline V and J ends were trimmed by 5 bases and 5 bases, with 16 bases remaining between them. This chain's CDR3 is CASSRTWGKHEQYF. The CDR3 coding sequence is TGTGCCAGCAGTAGGACATGGGGTAAGCACGAGCAGTACTTC.

Only one count was recorded for this clone. The chain employs TRBV6-1 and TRBJ2-7; 8 bases agree with TRBD1. The CDR3 sequence is 15 residues long. The J segment lost 7 bases and the V segment lost 3 bases, leaving 11 bases of the junction unmatched. Germline assignment: CDR1 MNHNS and CDR2 SASEGT. In nucleotides, the CDR3 is TGTGCCAGCAGTGACGGGACAGGTGGTTTTTGGGAGCAGTACTTC. The encoded protein is CASSDGTGGFWEQYF.

This clone was detected many times. The chain uses TRBV10-2 and TRBJ2-1; 10 bases are a match to TRBD1. The length of the CDR3 is 16 residues. V dropped 4 bases and J dropped 5; count of bases not matched to a gene: 8. Germline V gene lookup returns CDR1 WSHSY and CDR2 SAAADI. The CDR3 DNA sequence: TGCGCCAGCAGTGCGAGGGGACAGGGGAGGGACAATGAGCAGTTCTTC. This encodes CASSARGQGRDNEQFF.

By share, this clone ranks as medium-sized (0.01 to 0.1%). This rearrangement joins TRBV12-3 or TRBV12-4 to TRBJ2-7, with 7 bases lining up with TRBD1. The V gene end was trimmed by 7 bases and the J gene end by 0 bases; junction bases not matched to a gene: 15. CDR3 size: 17 residues. The CDR3 nucleotides are TGTGCCAGCAAAACTGGCCGGCCGTGGGACAGCTCCTACGAGCAGTACTTC. It translates to CASKTGRPWDSSYEQYF.

This clone has ten or more counts. One base away lies a much larger clone, so this may be a sequencing read error. This sample also contains other DNA sequences that code for the same CDR3. This chain uses TRBV6-4 with TRBJ2-1; TRBD1 might be the D (6 bases). CDR1 and CDR2 (germline): MRHNA, SNTAGT. This CDR3 is 15 amino acids long. The CDR3 sequence: CASSEGAWSYNEQFF. For the CDR3, the DNA is TGTGCCAGCAGTGAGGGGGCTTGGTCCTACAATGAGCAGTTTTTC.

J is TRBJ2-3 and V is TRBV12-3 or TRBV12-4, with TRBD1 as a possible D gene (5 bases). The ends were cut back, 7 bases at V and 2 bases at J, with 16 bases in the middle. The CDR3 length is 15 residues. Written as DNA, the CDR3 is TGTGCCAGCACCCCGGACATGGCATCCACAGATACGCAGTATTTT. Translated, it gives CASTPDMASTDTQYF.

On this clone itself: A much larger clone lies one base from this, so it may be a read error. The chain links TRBV29-1 to TRBJ1-2, with D unresolved. V was shortened by 4 bases and J by 8 bases, with 8 bases between the two germline ends. Germline assignment: CDR1 SQVTM and CDR2 ANQGSEA. CDR3 length equals 10 residues. The CDR3 loop reads CSVATVGYTF. CDR3 bases: TGCAGCGTTGCTACCGTGGGCTACACCTTC. Based on the CDR3 plus reference TRBV29-1 and TRBJ1-2, the full variable domain is SAVISQKPSRDICQRGTSLTIQCQVDSQVTMMFWYRQQPGQSLTLIATANQGSEATYESGFVIDKFPISRPNLTFSTLTVSNMSPEDSSIYLCSVATVGYTFGSGTRLTVV.

A note on this clone: At one of its ends the junction is not consistent with the germline gene, which may arise from a read error. Different DNA sequences within this sample yield the same CDR3. The genes are TRBV9 and TRBJ1-4; D might be TRBD1 (5 bases). The CDR3 spans 14 residues. Germline V gene lookup returns CDR1 SGDLS and CDR2 YYNGEE. CDR3 DNA sequence: TGTGCCAGTAGCCCTGGGGACCCTAATGAGAAACTGTTTTTT. It codes for CASSPGDPNEKLFF.

This clone was detected ten times or more. This sequence joins TRBV18 and TRBJ1-1; D not certain. The CDR3 spans 16 residues. Trimming removed 5 bases from V and 0 bases from J, with 16 bases in between. Germline CDR1 KGHSH, CDR2 LQKENI. The CDR3 DNA reads TGTGCCAGCTCATTAAACTCTCGACGGGTGAACACTGAAGCTTTCTTT. Protein product: CASSLNSRRVNTEAFF. Filled out from reference TRBV18 and TRBJ1-1, the complete variable domain reads NAGVMQNPRHLVRRRGQEARLRCSPMKGHSHVYWYRQLPEEGLKFMVYLQKENIIDESGMPKERFSAEFPKEGPSILRIQQVVRGDSAAYFCASSLNSRRVNTEAFFGQGTRLTVV.

About this clone itself: A read error may produce the germline difference seen at one junction end. The chain is built from TRBV7-8 and TRBJ1-2; TRBD1 might be the D (5 bases). This CDR3 contains 15 residues. Germline CDR1 is SGHVS and CDR2 is FQNEAQ. The CDR3 sequence: CASSLGPGQGYGCTF. The DNA of the CDR3 is TGTGCCAGCAGCTTAGGGCCAGGGCAGGGCTATGGCTGCACCTTC.

This clone was counted at least ten times. V usage is TRBV5-1 and J usage is TRBJ1-1; D unclear. V lost 0 bases and J 2 bases, leaving 5 bases between the germline ends. Germline V gives CDR1 SGHRS, CDR2 YFSETQ. The length of the CDR3 is 13 residues. The CDR3 nucleotides read TGCGCCAGCAGCTTGGACAGTAACACTGAAGCTTTCTTT. This encodes CASSLDSNTEAFF.

The chain has TRBV11-2 and TRBJ1-6; tentatively, D is TRBD1 (6 bases). Germline lookup yields CDR1 SGHAT and CDR2 FQNNGV. This CDR3 has 17 amino acids. The V end lost 3 bases, the J end lost 0 bases, and 12 bases lay between the germline ends. CDR3 residues: CASSFRQERSYNSPLHF. In DNA form, the CDR3 reads TGTGCCAGCAGCTTTCGACAGGAACGCTCCTATAATTCACCCCTCCACTTT.

This clone was observed at least ten times. This chain uses TRBV5-1 with TRBJ2-5; 7 nucleotides align to TRBD1. J was trimmed by 3 bases and V by 4 bases; bases with no gene match: 3. The germline CDR1 and CDR2 sequences are SGHRS and YFSETQ. The CDR3 loop spans 13 amino acids. The CDR3 reads CASSTGQKETQYF. The DNA of the CDR3 is TGCGCCAGCAGCACGGGACAGAAAGAGACCCAGTACTTC.

The chain is built from TRBV6-1 and TRBJ2-4; 8 nucleotides match TRBD1. Germline CDR1 MNHNS, CDR2 SASEGT. V lost 6 bases and J lost 5; bases outside the gene matches: 15. This CDR3 has 17 residues. The CDR3 spells CASRKAGAGGFQNIQYF. DNA of the CDR3: TGTGCCAGCAGAAAAGCCGGGGCAGGGGGCTTTCAAAACATTCAGTACTTC.

This clone occurred many times. This rearrangement joins TRBV7-2 to TRBJ2-1; no clear D. The CDR3 length is 11 residues. Deletions cut 5 bases from V and 8 bases from J, with 7 bases between. Germline V gene data show CDR1 as SGHTA and CDR2 as FQGNSA. The CDR3 DNA reads TGTGCCAGCAGCCCCGACTATGAGCAGTTCTTC. This encodes CASSPDYEQFF.

This chain connects TRBV6-1 to TRBJ1-2; D call uncertain. CDR3 size: 14 residues. Germline V lookup: CDR1 MNHNS, CDR2 SASEGT. The V end was cut by 3 bases, the J end by 4 bases, with 12 bases between. This CDR3 reads CASSDLSRSYGYTF. The DNA of the CDR3 is TGTGCCAGCAGTGACCTTTCCAGGAGCTATGGCTACACCTTC.

This clone appeared many times. The rearrangement joins TRBV6-1 to TRBJ2-5; D may be TRBD1 (5 bases). With 8 bases removed from V and 0 bases from J, the gap between germline ends came to 13 bases. Germline V lookup: CDR1 MNHNS, CDR2 SASEGT. This CDR3 spans 14 amino acids. CDR3 protein: CASGLIGDQETQYF. CDR3 in DNA: TGTGCCAGCGGTCTGATAGGGGACCAAGAGACCCAGTACTTC.

A remark on this clone: The missing conserved phenylalanine or tryptophan at the end of this CDR3 makes a read error likely. The DNA is omitted, as the CDR3 cannot be located on it reliably, and the CDR3 follows TCRdb's listing. The V call is TRBV6-2 or TRBV6-3, the J call TRBJ1-3. The CDR3 numbers 14 amino acids, ends counted. The germline V gene encodes CDR1 MNHEY and CDR2 SVGEGT. The CDR3 sequence is CASRTPGSGNTINI.

This clone was seen repeatedly, ten times or more. The V and J genes are TRBV3-1 and TRBJ1-1; D is unresolved. Trimming stripped 4 bases from V and 11 bases from J, with 14 bases between. Germline loops: CDR1 LGHDT, CDR2 YNNKEL (reference sequence). The CDR3 contains 12 residues. This CDR3 reads CASSPLGGGAFF. CDR3 nucleotides: TGTGCCAGCAGCCCCCTAGGTGGAGGGGCTTTCTTT.

By its share, this clone is medium-sized. The V call is TRBV2, the J call TRBJ2-7; D remains unclear. V gave up 5 bases and J gave up 5 bases, with 10 bases separating them. The CDR3 covers 12 residues. The germline V gene encodes CDR1 SNHLY and CDR2 FYNNEI. The CDR3 nucleotides are TGTGCCAGCAGTCAAGGTCGAAACGAGCAGTACTTC. Translated, it gives CASSQGRNEQYF.

This clone was seen ten or more times. This may be a read error: a much more frequent sequence differs by one nucleotide. This chain links TRBV4-3 with TRBJ2-6; unclear D gene. The CDR3 covers 16 residues. Germline loops: CDR1 LGHNA, CDR2 YSLEER. V was clipped by 0 bases and J by 1 base, with 7 bases between them. The CDR3 region is CASSQDVSSGANVLTF. CDR3 coding DNA: TGCGCCAGCAGCCAAGATGTGTCGTCTGGGGCCAACGTCCTGACTTTC.

Many counts were recorded for this clone. Here the CDR3 DNA reads TGTGCCAGCAGTTTGGTCGGGACTAGCGGCGGGGAGCTGTTTTTT. As protein: CASSLVGTSGGELFF. The chain joins TRBV27 to TRBJ2-2; 11 bases are shared with TRBD2. The CDR3 has 15 residues. Germline V lookup: CDR1 MNHEY, CDR2 SMNVEV (reference sequence). V gave up 3 bases and J gave up 7 bases; unmatched junction bases: 4.

The table lists this clone with many counts. J is TRBJ2-1 and V is TRBV4-3; D is unresolved. There are 16 residues in the CDR3. The ends were cut back, 1 base at V and 0 bases at J, with 10 bases in the middle. CDR1 is LGHNA, CDR2 YSLEER, per germline. CDR3 amino acids: CASSQVPNGSYNEQFF. The CDR3 coding sequence is TGCGCCAGCAGCCAAGTTCCGAATGGCTCCTACAATGAGCAGTTCTTC.